This T cell receptor beta chain is from a study of blood T cell repertoires in COVID-19. Across the whole study: Collection of acute and convalescent COVID-19 samples took place in the United States, Italy and Spain. The analysed material was cDNA or gDNA that came from T cells, B-cell-depleted T cells, or PBMCs.

The germline gives CDR1 MNHEY, CDR2 SMNVEV (reference sequence). The V and J ends lost 3 bases and 6 bases, in that order; junction bases with no gene match: 10. The CDR3 loop spans 15 amino acids. Original analysis: Reference gene primer amplification gave nucleated cell count estimates. The method was immunoSEQ multiplex PCR; TCRdb's version includes in-frame clones alone and lacks a portion of them. V, J and clone size are taken as reported in that table, and D and trimming were inferred from the DNA itself. The sample holds approximately 180,000 clones; approximately 85% are singletons and the top ten take about 3.3%.

The sample was peripheral blood. The chain has TRBV27 and TRBJ2-7; 8 bases align to TRBD1. The sequence was obtained from a man in his sixties with acute or convalescent COVID-19. The CDR3 here is CASSFRAGGTGEQYF. CDR3 nucleotides: TGTGCCAGCAGTTTCCGGGCAGGGGGCACAGGCGAGCAGTACTTC.